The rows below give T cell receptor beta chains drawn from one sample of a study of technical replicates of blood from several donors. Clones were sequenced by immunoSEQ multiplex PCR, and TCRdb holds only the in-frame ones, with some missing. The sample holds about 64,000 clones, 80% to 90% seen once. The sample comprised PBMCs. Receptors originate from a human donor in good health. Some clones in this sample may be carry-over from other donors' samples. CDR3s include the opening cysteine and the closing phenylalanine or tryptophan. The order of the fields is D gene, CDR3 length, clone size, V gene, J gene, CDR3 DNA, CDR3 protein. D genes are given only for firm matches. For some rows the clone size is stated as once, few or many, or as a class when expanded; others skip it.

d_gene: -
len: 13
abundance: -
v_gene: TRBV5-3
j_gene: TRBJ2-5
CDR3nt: TGTGCCAGAAGCCGTGCAGAGGAAGAGACCCAGTACTTC
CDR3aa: CARSRAEEETQYF

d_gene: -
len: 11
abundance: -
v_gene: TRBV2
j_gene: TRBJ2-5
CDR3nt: TGTGCCAGCAGCCCCCAGGAGACCCAGTACTTC
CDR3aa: CASSPQETQYF

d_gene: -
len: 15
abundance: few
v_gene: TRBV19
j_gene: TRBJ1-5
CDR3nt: TGTGCCAGTAGTATAACAGGTCCTAGCAATCAGCCCCAGCATTTT
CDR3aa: CASSITGPSNQPQHF

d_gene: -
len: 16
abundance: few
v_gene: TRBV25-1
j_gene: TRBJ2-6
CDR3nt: TGTGCCAGCAGTGATTCAGGGGTCTCTGGGGCCAACGTCCTGACTTTC
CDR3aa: CASSDSGVSGANVLTF

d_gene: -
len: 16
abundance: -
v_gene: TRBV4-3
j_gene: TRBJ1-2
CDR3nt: TGCGCCAGCAGCCCGAGTGTGGGGGGGGCGAACTATGGCTACACCTTC
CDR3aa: CASSPSVGGANYGYTF

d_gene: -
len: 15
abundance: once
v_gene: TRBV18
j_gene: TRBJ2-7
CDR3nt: TGTGCCAGCTCCTCGAAAGTTGGACAAACCTACGAGCAGTACTTC
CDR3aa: CASSSKVGQTYEQYF

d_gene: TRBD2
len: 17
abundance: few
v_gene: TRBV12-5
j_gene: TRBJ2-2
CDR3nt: TGTGCTAGTGGTTTGACAACTAGCGGGAGGAACACCGGGGAGCTGTTTTTT
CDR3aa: CASGLTTSGRNTGELFF

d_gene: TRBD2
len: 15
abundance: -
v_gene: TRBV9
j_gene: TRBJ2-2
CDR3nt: TGTGCCAGCAGCCGACTAGCGGGCCTTACCGGGGAGCTGTTTTTT
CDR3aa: CASSRLAGLTGELFF

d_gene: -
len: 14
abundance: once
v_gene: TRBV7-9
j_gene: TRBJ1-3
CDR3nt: TGTGCCAGCAGCCACAGGGATACTGGAAACACCATATATTTT
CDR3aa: CASSHRDTGNTIYF

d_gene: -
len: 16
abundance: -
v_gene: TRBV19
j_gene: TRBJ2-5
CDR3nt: TGTGCCAGTAGTCCCCGGGGTAGCGGAGGCCAAGAGACCCAGTACTTC
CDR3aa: CASSPRGSGGQETQYF

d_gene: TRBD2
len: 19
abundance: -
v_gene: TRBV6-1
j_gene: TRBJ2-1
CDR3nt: TGTGCCAGCAGTGAACGCCCGCCCACTAGCGGGGGGCCCTACAATGAGCAGTTCTTC
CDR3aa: CASSERPPTSGGPYNEQFF

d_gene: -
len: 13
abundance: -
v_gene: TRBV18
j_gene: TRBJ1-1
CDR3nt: TGTGCCAGCTCACCCGTCCCAGGAACTGAAGCTTTCTTT
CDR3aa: CASSPVPGTEAFF

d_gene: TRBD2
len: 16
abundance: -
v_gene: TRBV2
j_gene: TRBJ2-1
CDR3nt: TGTGCCAGCAGTGATCCATACAGCGGGAGGGGCAATGAGCAGTTCTTC
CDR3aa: CASSDPYSGRGNEQFF

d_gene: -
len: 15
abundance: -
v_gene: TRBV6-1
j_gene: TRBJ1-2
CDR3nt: TGTGCCAGCAGTGAAGGGCGCAGGGGCGCCTATGGCTACACCTTC
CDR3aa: CASSEGRRGAYGYTF

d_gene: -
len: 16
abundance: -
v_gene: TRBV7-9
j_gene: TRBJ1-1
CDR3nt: TGTGCATCCCGGATGGTGGAGTCCTTCCGCGGGACTGAAGCTTTCTTT
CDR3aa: CASRMVESFRGTEAFF

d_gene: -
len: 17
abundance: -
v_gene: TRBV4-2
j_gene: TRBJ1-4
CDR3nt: TGTGCCAGCAGCCAAGTGATGGTTGTGCGAACTAATGAAAAACTGTTTTTT
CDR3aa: CASSQVMVVRTNEKLFF

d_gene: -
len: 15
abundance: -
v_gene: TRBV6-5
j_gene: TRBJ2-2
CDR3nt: TGTGCCAGCTGGAAGGGGGAAGTGGGCACCGGGGAGCTGTTTTTT
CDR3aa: CASWKGEVGTGELFF

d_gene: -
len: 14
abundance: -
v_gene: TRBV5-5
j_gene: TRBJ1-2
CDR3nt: TGTGCCAGCAGCTTGCGAAGGGGTGAAGGTGGCTACACCTTC
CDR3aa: CASSLRRGEGGYTF

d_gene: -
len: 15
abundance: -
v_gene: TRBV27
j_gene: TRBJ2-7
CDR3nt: TGTGCCAGCAGTTTACTTCCCGTTAGCTCCTACGAGCAGTACTTC
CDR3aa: CASSLLPVSSYEQYF

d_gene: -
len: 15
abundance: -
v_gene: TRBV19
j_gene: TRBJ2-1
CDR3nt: TGTGCCAGTAGTATGGGGCATTCCCCCTACAATGAGCAGTTCTTC
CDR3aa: CASSMGHSPYNEQFF

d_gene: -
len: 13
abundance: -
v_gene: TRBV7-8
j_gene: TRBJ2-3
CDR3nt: TGTGCCAGCTCATCCGGGGGAACAGATACGCAGTATTTT
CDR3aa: CASSSGGTDTQYF

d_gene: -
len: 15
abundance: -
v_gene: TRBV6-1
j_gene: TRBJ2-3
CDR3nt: TGTGCCAGCAGTGAATACGTGAGGGGCACAGATACGCAGTATTTT
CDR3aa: CASSEYVRGTDTQYF

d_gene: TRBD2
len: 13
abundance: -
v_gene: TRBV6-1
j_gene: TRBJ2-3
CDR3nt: TGTGCCAGCACACTAGCGGAGGTGGATACGCAGTATTTT
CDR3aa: CASTLAEVDTQYF

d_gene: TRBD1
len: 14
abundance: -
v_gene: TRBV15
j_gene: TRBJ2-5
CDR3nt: TGTGCCACCAGCAGAGGGGACAGTCGCGAGACCCAGTACTTC
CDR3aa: CATSRGDSRETQYF

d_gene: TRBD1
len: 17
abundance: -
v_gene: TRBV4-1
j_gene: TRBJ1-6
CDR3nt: TGCGCCAGCAGCCAATTCCACATGGACAGGGGGACTTCACCCCTCCACTTT
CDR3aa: CASSQFHMDRGTSPLHF

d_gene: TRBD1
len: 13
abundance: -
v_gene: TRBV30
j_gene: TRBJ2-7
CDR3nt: TGTGCCTGGAGTCGGGACAGGGGGCGTGAGCAGTACTTC
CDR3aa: CAWSRDRGREQYF

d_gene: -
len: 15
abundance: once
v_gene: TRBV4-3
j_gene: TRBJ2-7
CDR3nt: TGCGCCAGCAGCCAAGAGCATACAGGGTCATACGAGCAGTACTTC
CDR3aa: CASSQEHTGSYEQYF

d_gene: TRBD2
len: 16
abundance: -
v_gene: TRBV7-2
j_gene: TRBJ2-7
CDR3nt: TGTGCCAGCAGCTTATTTCGAGCGGGAGGCGATATCGAGCAGTACTTC
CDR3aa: CASSLFRAGGDIEQYF

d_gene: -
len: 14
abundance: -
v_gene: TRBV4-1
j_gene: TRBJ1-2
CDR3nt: TGCGCCAGCAGCCAAGTGCAGGGGCCCTATGGCTACACCTTC
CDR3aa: CASSQVQGPYGYTF

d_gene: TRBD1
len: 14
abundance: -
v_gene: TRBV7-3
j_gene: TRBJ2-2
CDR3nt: TGTGCCAGCAGCTCGGGACAGGGACCCGGGGAGCTGTTTTTT
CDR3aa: CASSSGQGPGELFF

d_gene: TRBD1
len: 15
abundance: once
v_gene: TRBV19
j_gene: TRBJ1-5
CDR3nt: TGTGCCAGTAGTATCAGGGGACAGGGATCTCAGCCCCAGCATTTT
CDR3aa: CASSIRGQGSQPQHF

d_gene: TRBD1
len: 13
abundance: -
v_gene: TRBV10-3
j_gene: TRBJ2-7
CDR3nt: TGTGCCATCGGAGACAGGGAACTCTACGAGCAGTACTTC
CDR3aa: CAIGDRELYEQYF

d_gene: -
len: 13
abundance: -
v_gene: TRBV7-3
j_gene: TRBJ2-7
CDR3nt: TGTGCCAGCAGTAGGGGGATCTCGTCCGAGCAGTACTTC
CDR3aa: CASSRGISSEQYF

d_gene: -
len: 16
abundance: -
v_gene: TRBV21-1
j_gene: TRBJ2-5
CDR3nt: TGTGCCAGCAGAAATAAAGAGAACAGCGGTTTGGAGACCCAGTACTTC
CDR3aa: CASRNKENSGLETQYF

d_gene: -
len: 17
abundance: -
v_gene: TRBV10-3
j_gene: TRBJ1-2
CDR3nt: TGTGCCATCAGTGAGTCCCCTGGGTTAGGGGGAAGATTTGGCTACACCTTC
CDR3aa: CAISESPGLGGRFGYTF

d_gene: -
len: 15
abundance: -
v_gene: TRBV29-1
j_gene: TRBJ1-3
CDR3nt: TGCAGCGTTGAGGTACAGGACGCGTTGGGAAACACCATATATTTT
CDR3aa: CSVEVQDALGNTIYF

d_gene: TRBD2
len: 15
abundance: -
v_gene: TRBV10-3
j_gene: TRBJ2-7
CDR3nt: TGTGCCTCTCGGACTAGCGGGGGGGAGAAGGGCGAGCAGTACTTC
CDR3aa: CASRTSGGEKGEQYF

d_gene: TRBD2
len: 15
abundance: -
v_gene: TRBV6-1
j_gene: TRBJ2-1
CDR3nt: TGTGCCAGCAGGGGGGGACTAGCGGCCTACAATGAGCAGTTCTTC
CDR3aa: CASRGGLAAYNEQFF

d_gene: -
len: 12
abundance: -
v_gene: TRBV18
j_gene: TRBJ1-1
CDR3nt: TGTGCCAGCTCACCATACTACGATGAAGCTTTCTTT
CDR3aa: CASSPYYDEAFF

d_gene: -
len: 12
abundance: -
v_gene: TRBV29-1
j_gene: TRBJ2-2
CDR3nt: TGCAGCGTTGAAAGGGGTTCCGGGGAGCTGTTTTTT
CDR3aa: CSVERGSGELFF

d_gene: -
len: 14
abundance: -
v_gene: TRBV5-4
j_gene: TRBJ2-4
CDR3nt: TGTGCCAGCAGTAAGACAGGAGCCAAAAACATTCAGTACTTC
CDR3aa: CASSKTGAKNIQYF

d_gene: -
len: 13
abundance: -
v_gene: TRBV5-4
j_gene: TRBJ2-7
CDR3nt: TGTGCCAGCAGCTCGGGTCAGCGCTACGAGCAGTACTTC
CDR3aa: CASSSGQRYEQYF

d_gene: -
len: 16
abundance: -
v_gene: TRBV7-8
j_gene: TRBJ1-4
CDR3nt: TGTGCCAGCAGCCCCCTGGAGGGGGGGGCTAATGAAAAACTGTTTTTT
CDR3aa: CASSPLEGGANEKLFF

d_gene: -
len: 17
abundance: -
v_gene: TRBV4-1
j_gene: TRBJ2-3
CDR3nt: TGCGCCAGCAGCCAAGACCGTGCGGGGGCGCGCACAGATACGCAGTATTTT
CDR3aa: CASSQDRAGARTDTQYF

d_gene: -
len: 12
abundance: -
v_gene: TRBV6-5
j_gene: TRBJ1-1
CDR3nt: TGTGCCAGCATGGGACAAGGGCCTGAAGCTTTCTTT
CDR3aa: CASMGQGPEAFF

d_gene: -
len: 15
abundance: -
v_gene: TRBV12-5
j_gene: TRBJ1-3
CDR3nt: TGTGCTAGTGGTTCCCCGCACTTCTCTGGAAACACCATATATTTT
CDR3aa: CASGSPHFSGNTIYF

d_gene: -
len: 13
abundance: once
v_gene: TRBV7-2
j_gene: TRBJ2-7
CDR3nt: TGTGCCAGCAGCTTATCCAGGGGCTACGAGCAGTACTTC
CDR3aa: CASSLSRGYEQYF

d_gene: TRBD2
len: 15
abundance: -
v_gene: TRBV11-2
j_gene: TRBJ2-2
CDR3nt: TGTGCCAGCAGCTCTCTAGCGGGAAAAACCGGGGAGCTGTTTTTT
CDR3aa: CASSSLAGKTGELFF

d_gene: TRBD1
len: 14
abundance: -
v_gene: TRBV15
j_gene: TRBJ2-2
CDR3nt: TGTGCCACCGACACGGGACAGCGGACCGGGGAGCTGTTTTTT
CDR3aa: CATDTGQRTGELFF

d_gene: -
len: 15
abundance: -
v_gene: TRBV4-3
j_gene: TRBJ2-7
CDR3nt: TGCGCCAGCAGCCAAGAAGGTGAGGGGGTCTACGAGCAGTACTTC
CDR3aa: CASSQEGEGVYEQYF

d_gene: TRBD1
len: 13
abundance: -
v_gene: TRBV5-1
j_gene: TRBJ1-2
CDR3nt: TGCGCCAGCAGCCTAGGGGGCGCGAGAGGCTACACCTTC
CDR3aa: CASSLGGARGYTF

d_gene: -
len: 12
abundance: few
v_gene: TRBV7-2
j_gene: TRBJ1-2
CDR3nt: TGTGCCAGCAGCTTAGGGGGGCCTGGCTACACCTTC
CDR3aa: CASSLGGPGYTF

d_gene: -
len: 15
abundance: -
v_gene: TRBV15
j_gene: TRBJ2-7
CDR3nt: TGTGCCACCAGCAGAGTCTCCGGGTTTAGGTCCGAGCAGTACTTC
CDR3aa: CATSRVSGFRSEQYF

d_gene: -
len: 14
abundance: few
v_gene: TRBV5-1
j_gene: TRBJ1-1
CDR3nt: TGCGCCAGCAGCTTAACCTCTCAGGGGACTGAAGCTTTCTTT
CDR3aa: CASSLTSQGTEAFF

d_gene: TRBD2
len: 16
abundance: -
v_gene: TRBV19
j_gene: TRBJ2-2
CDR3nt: TGTGCCAGTAGCCGGGGACTAGCGGGGAACACCGGGGAGCTGTTTTTT
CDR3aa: CASSRGLAGNTGELFF

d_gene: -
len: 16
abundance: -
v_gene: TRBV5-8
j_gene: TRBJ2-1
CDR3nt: TGTGCCAGCAGCTTAATGGTGACTTTGGATCTCCGAGAGCAGTTCTTC
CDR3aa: CASSLMVTLDLREQFF

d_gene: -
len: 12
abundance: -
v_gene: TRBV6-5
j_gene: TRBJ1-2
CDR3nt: TGTGCCAGCAGTTACTCCGGGTCGGACTACACCTTC
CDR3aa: CASSYSGSDYTF